This T cell receptor beta chain originates from a study of blood T cell repertoires in COVID-19. Overall study context: PBMCs, B-cell-depleted T cells, or T cells were the source of the cDNA or gDNA that made up the material.

The CDR3 consists of 16 residues. With 4 bases removed from V and 0 bases from J, the gap between germline ends came to 14 bases. CDR1 and CDR2 from the germline V gene are SGHNT and YYREEE (reference sequence). Sequenced by immunoSEQ multiplex PCR; TCRdb stores in-frame clones only, minus some. The profile shows roughly 200,000 clones, approximately 85% of them singletons. Participants were aged roughly 18 to 90 years, lived in 20 to 30 US areas, and enrolled virtually. This TCR derives from a man between 40 and 49 years old who had recovered from COVID-19. The material sequenced was PBMCs or T cells enriched from blood (not recorded which). V gene TRBV5-4 combines with J gene TRBJ1-3; D is possibly TRBD1 (6 bases). The CDR3 is CASSPGQWSSGNTIYF. The CDR3 nucleotides are TGTGCCAGCAGCCCCGGACAGTGGAGCTCTGGAAACACCATATATTTT.